This T cell receptor (beta chain) was sequenced during a study of cytomegalovirus exposure and HLA in healthy donors (dated by TCRdb to the late 2010s). In the study overall: According to a later analysis, the roughly 120 validation repertoires were produced on the same platform as the approximately 620 repertoires of the first cohort. The study aimed to test whether cataloging public T cell receptors could reveal signatures of past pathogen exposure. A separate validation cohort of approximately 130 different subjects was used in addition to the 666-subject first cohort. High-throughput TCR immunosequencing, statistical association of individual TCRs with disease status, and machine learning were combined to predict cytomegalovirus infection status. Results and caveats for the whole study, not just this receptor: The study listed 164 TCR beta chains as associated with cytomegalovirus. The classifier was reported to diagnose cytomegalovirus status with high specificity and sensitivity in both the original cohort and the validation cohort. The authors suggested that the approach could potentially be generalized to other disease states and immunological phenotypes. Subsequent analysis determined that TCRs grouped into clusters in the first cohort also showed a tendency toward co-occurrence across the 120 or so validation repertoires, and approximately 94% of cluster scores exceeded 0. Across donors, most TCR sequences were observed very rarely, whereas some public TCRs were present in many individuals. A later analysis had no HLA typing for the validation cohort, so co-occurrence there was scored across all 130 or so repertoires. In vitro tests confirmed that three of the cytomegalovirus-associated TCR beta chains recognize cytomegalovirus antigens.

The library was prepared using the immunoSEQ multiplex PCR assay. The study's own analysis went as follows. A statistical classification framework was built to diagnose cytomegalovirus status from the catalog of TCR beta chain sequences. In TCRdb, the immuneACCESS table is reduced to in-frame sequences with V and J assigned. These tables do not hold every clone; where another copy was compared, an unresolved V gene accounts for under half, and the others remain unexplained. That table gives V, J and clone size, and the DNA gave D and trimming. The sample has approximately 190,000 clones on record, over 65% of them singletons. The biggest ten clones account for around 6.7% of the sample. The donors belonged to the validation cohort of about 130 subjects, which was separate from the approximately 680-subject first cohort. Taken from the germline V gene (reference sequence), the CDR1 and CDR2 loops are SEHNR and FQNEAQ. Inclusive of the bounding cysteine and phenylalanine, the CDR3 is 14 residues long. This entry keeps only the CDR3 DNA: 42 bases, framed from base 1. V gives up 1 base and J gives up 5 bases, and the segment between their germline ends measures 8 bases.

Worth noting for this clone: This clone's antigen is unknown. No much larger clone exists at a distance of one base, and base qualities are not known.

The chain joins TRBV7-9 to TRBJ1-4, with the D gene uncertain. The source is a man between 18 and 35 years old in good health and CMV-seropositive. Sample: PBMCs. The DNA reads as follows: TGTGCCAGCAGCTTAGGCAGATTAAATGAAAAACTGTTTTTT. Its protein is CASSLGRLNEKLFF. With all but the CDR3 taken from the reference TRBV7-9 and TRBJ1-4 genes, the full variable domain is: DTGVSQNPRHKITKRGQNVTFRCDPISEHNRLYWYRQTLGQGPEFLTYFQNEAQLEKSRLLSDRFSAERPKGSFSTLEIQRTEQGDSAMYLCASSLGRLNEKLFFGSGTQLSVL.